Listed below are T cell receptor beta chains from one sample, sequenced in a study of blood T cell repertoires in COVID-19. Some clones are missing from TCRdb's copy, which holds only in-frame ones; the method was immunoSEQ multiplex PCR. The repertoire holds around 80,000 clones, approximately 80% seen once, with 12% in the top ten. Specimen: peripheral blood. All receptors derive from a man older than 75 with acute or convalescent COVID-19. Both conserved end residues are part of each CDR3.

V,CDR3
TRBV19,CASSPRTQGSYEQYF
TRBV10-3,CAISELRGSKDNEQFF
TRBV25-1,CASSAGGNEKLFF
TRBV10-1,CASSKKVAGGNTGELFF
TRBV4-1,CASSDSTASGNTIYF
TRBV25-1,CASSESLTGGSRDYGYTF
TRBV5-1,CASSRTAGGNQPQHF
TRBV7-8,CASGTSGGADTQYF
TRBV5-1,CASSLGGVTYEQYF
TRBV19,CASSSGQGYGYTF
TRBV7-8,CASSLGGQGFVTEAFF
TRBV3-1/TRBV3-2,CASSQDGSSGNTGELFF
TRBV18,CASSIGQGETQYF
TRBV6-5,CASSYSAQEGEKLFF